These 28 T cell receptor beta chains originate from one sample sequenced in a study of patients and donors after allogeneic stem cell transplantation. TCRdb reprocessed the RT-PCR reads via MiXCR and lists one record per CDR3 protein. The sample includes 900,000 to 1,000,000 distinct CDR3 sequences, about a sixth of them seen just once. The sample consisted of blood, either unsorted or a sorted T cell fraction (not recorded which). The receptors stem from a human donor who was either an allogeneic HSCT recipient or a stem cell or donor lymphocyte infusion donor (not recorded which). It is not recorded whose cells these are; they may come from a transplant donor.

The V gene is TRBV5-1, the J gene TRBJ2-2; 8 bases map to TRBD1. CDR3 length equals 16 residues. V was pared by 4 bases and J by 2 bases, with 7 bases of the junction left unmatched. Germline loops: CDR1 SGHRS, CDR2 YFSETQ. The CDR3 loop reads CASSTGQGPNTGELFF. The CDR3 DNA sequence: TGCGCCAGCAGCACCGGACAGGGACCCAACACCGGGGAGCTGTTTTTT.

The chain links TRBV28 to TRBJ1-1; 8 bases match TRBD1. This CDR3 region has 15 residues. CDR1 and CDR2 (germline): MDHEN, SYDVKM. Trimming at V came to 3 bases and at J to 3 bases, leaving 6 bases not matched to a gene. The DNA of the CDR3 is TGTGCCAGCAGTTTCGCCGGGACAGGCTACACTGAAGCTTTCTTT. Its translation: CASSFAGTGYTEAFF.

This clonotype has just a few counts. The J gene is TRBJ1-1, the V gene TRBV15, with D unresolved. The CDR3 is 13 amino acids. Germline V CDR1 and CDR2: LNHNV, YYDKDF (reference sequence). The germline V and J ends were trimmed by 2 bases and 5 bases, with 9 bases remaining between them. The CDR3 region has the DNA TGTGCCACCAGCAGACTCGGAAGGACTGAAGCTTTCTTT. Protein: CATSRLGRTEAFF. Drawing the rest from reference TRBV15 and TRBJ1-1, the complete variable domain is DAMVIQNPRYQVTQFGKPVTLSCSQTLNHNVMYWYQQKSSQAPKLLFHYYDKDFNNEADTPDNFQSRRPNTSFCFLDIRSPGLGDTAMYLCATSRLGRTEAFFGQGTRLTVV.

The J gene is TRBJ1-2, the V gene TRBV20-1; TRBD1 might be the D (6 bases). Trimming removed 0 bases at V and 8 bases at J, with 19 bases between. The CDR3 totals 15 residues. Germline lookup yields CDR1 DFQATT and CDR2 SNEGSKA (reference sequence). The CDR3 bases are TGCAGTGCTAGAGAAAAGTGGGGGGGCGTAGGAGGCTACACCTTC. Translated: CSAREKWGGVGGYTF.

This clonotype was observed at least ten times. The chain combines TRBV5-1 with TRBJ2-5, with D maybe TRBD1 (7 bases). The CDR3 is 14 residues long. V shed 4 bases and J shed 4 bases, with 14 bases lying between them. CDR1 and CDR2 (germline): SGHRS, YFSETQ. CDR3 coding DNA: TGCGCCAGCAGCATGCGACAGGGAGGAGAGACCCAGTACTTC. Its protein is CASSMRQGGETQYF.

This clonotype was observed once. The rearrangement joins TRBV19 to TRBJ2-7, with 13 bases lining up with TRBD2. The length of the CDR3 is 16 residues. The J segment lost 2 bases and the V segment lost 4 bases, leaving 5 bases of the junction unmatched. From germline, CDR1 is LNHDA and CDR2 SQIVND (reference sequence). The CDR3: CASSKTSGRLPYEQYF. CDR3 bases: TGTGCCAGTAGTAAGACTAGCGGGAGGTTACCCTACGAGCAGTACTTC.

Only a few counts were recorded for this clonotype. The chain recombines TRBV6-1 with TRBJ2-6; possibly TRBD1 for D (5 bases). CDR3 length: 16 residues. Germline lookup yields CDR1 MNHNS and CDR2 SASEGT. The CDR3 DNA sequence: TGTGCGGGAAGCAGGGTTATAGGGCGTGGGGCCAACGTCCTGACTTTC. Amino acids: CAGSRVIGRGANVLTF.

The rearrangement uses TRBV7-9 and TRBJ2-5, with TRBD2 matching 7 bases. The CDR3 has 12 residues. The V gene's germline CDR1 is SEHNR and CDR2 FQNEAQ (reference sequence). Unmatched junction bases numbered 5, after V lost 8 bases and J lost 5 bases. The CDR3 nucleotides read TGTGCCAGCGGGGGGGGTGAGGAGACCCAGTACTTC. Its translation is CASGGGEETQYF.

The table lists this clonotype with a few counts. V gene TRBV5-1 combines with J gene TRBJ2-7, with 9 bases that match TRBD2. Germline V gene sequence: CDR1 SGHRS, CDR2 YFSETQ. This CDR3 region has 16 residues. V dropped 5 bases and J dropped 3; count of bases not matched to a gene: 12. The CDR3 region is CASSETPGTSHYEQYF. As DNA, the CDR3 is TGCGCCAGCAGTGAAACTCCCGGGACTAGCCACTACGAGCAGTACTTC.

The genes are TRBV4-3 and TRBJ1-1, with D unclear. The germline gives CDR1 LGHNA, CDR2 YSLEER. The germline V and J ends were trimmed by 4 bases and 2 bases, with 11 bases remaining between them. CDR3 length: 14 residues. CDR3 loop: CASSPIGINTEAFF. The CDR3 DNA sequence: TGCGCCAGCAGCCCAATCGGGATTAACACTGAAGCTTTCTTT.

This clonotype was found a few times. CDR3 coding DNA: TGCGCCAGCAGCTTGGCCGGGTCCGAGCCCTACGAGCAGTACTTC. Protein product: CASSLAGSEPYEQYF. The J gene is TRBJ2-7, the V gene TRBV5-1, with no clear D. Trimming removed 0 bases from V and 2 bases from J, with 12 bases in between. The germline CDR1 and CDR2 sequences are SGHRS and YFSETQ. The CDR3 is made up of 15 amino acids.

This clonotype was counted between two and nine times. The rearrangement links TRBV20-1 to TRBJ2-2, with a tentative D call TRBD1 (6 bases). There are 18 residues in the CDR3. The germline V gene encodes CDR1 DFQATT and CDR2 SNEGSKA (reference sequence). V was shortened by 0 bases and J by 0 bases, with 17 bases between the two germline ends. For the CDR3, the DNA is TGCAGTGCTAGAGATCCGGGACATCAAACACCGAACACCGGGGAGCTGTTTTTT. It specifies CSARDPGHQTPNTGELFF.

The J gene is TRBJ1-6, the V gene TRBV7-9, with 7 bases that match TRBD1. V was pared by 7 bases and J by 4 bases, with 13 bases of the junction left unmatched. Germline CDR1 is SEHNR and CDR2 is FQNEAQ (reference sequence). CDR3 length: 17 amino acids. The CDR3 spells CASTIPIPGQYNSPLHF. The DNA for the CDR3 is TGTGCCAGCACCATACCCATCCCGGGACAGTATAATTCACCCCTCCACTTT. The full variable domain, completed using reference TRBV7-9 and TRBJ1-6, is DTGVSQNPRHKITKRGQNVTFRCDPISEHNRLYWYRQTLGQGPEFLTYFQNEAQLEKSRLLSDRFSAERPKGSFSTLEIQRTEQGDSAMYLCASTIPIPGQYNSPLHFGNGTRLTVT.

This chain joins TRBV20-1 and TRBJ1-5; weak D call: TRBD1 (6 bases). Looked up from germline, CDR1 is DFQATT and CDR2 is SNEGSKA (reference sequence). The V end was cut by 1 base, the J end by 3 bases, with 10 bases between. This CDR3 is built from 14 residues. CDR3 in DNA: TGCAGTGCTAGAGTTGGGACACCCAATCAGCCCCAGCATTTT. This gives the protein CSARVGTPNQPQHF.

This clonotype was seen at least ten times. The chain uses TRBV25-1 and TRBJ1-2, with D perhaps TRBD1 (5 bases). V lost 8 bases and J lost 4, with 11 bases in between. Germline CDR1 MGHDK, CDR2 SYGVNS. CDR3 length: 12 amino acids. For the CDR3, the DNA is TGTGCCAGCCTGGGAAGGGGCTATGGCTACACCTTC. Protein: CASLGRGYGYTF.

This clonotype has more than one count but fewer than ten. The chain recombines TRBV5-1 with TRBJ1-3; D is undetermined. Germline V lookup: CDR1 SGHRS, CDR2 YFSETQ. V lost 6 bases, J lost 1 base, and 14 bases lay in between. The CDR3 covers 15 residues. The CDR3, as DNA: TGCGCCAGCACCCCCGACACTGGATCTGGAAACACCATATATTTT. Translating it yields CASTPDTGSGNTIYF.

The J gene is TRBJ2-7, the V gene TRBV20-1; D ambiguous. The V gene's germline CDR1 is DFQATT and CDR2 SNEGSKA (reference sequence). This CDR3 is built from 13 residues. The V gene lost 1 base and the J gene lost 4 bases, with 11 bases spanning the gap. The CDR3 reads CSARGVGEYEQYF. CDR3 nucleotide sequence: TGCAGTGCTAGAGGGGTCGGTGAATACGAGCAGTACTTC.

This clonotype was found a few times. The chain links TRBV6-5 to TRBJ2-2; 10 bases fit TRBD1. This CDR3 is built from 15 residues. The germline V gene has CDR1 MNHEY and CDR2 SVGAGI. V was clipped by 4 bases and J by 3 bases; unmatched bases: 2. CDR3 region: CASSWGTGDTGELFF. In DNA, the CDR3 is TGTGCCAGCAGTTGGGGGACAGGGGACACCGGGGAGCTGTTTTTT.

The chain combines TRBV12-3 or TRBV12-4 with TRBJ2-7; D might be TRBD1 (6 bases). This CDR3 has 11 residues. V shed 8 bases and J shed 4 bases, with 9 bases lying between them. The CDR3 sequence is CASGDTYEQYF. In DNA form, the CDR3 reads TGTGCCAGCGGGGACACGTACGAGCAGTACTTC.

The chain uses TRBV11-2 and TRBJ1-2, with D possibly TRBD1 on 5 matching bases. Germline values: CDR1 SGHAT, CDR2 FQNNGV. Trimming removed 4 bases at V and 5 bases at J, with 8 bases between. This CDR3 is built from 12 residues. CDR3 bases: TGTGCCAGCAGCTCACAGGCTTATGGCTACACCTTC. This sequence encodes CASSSQAYGYTF.

V is TRBV9 and J is TRBJ2-1; perhaps TRBD2 as D (6 bases). V lost 4 bases, J lost 9 bases, and 26 bases lay in between. The CDR3 runs to 17 residues. Germline loops: CDR1 SGDLS, CDR2 YYNGEE. The CDR3, as DNA: TGTGCCAGCAGCCCCCGGGGGAGCGGGCACCCCATCGGTGAGCAGTTCTTC. Translated, it gives CASSPRGSGHPIGEQFF.

This chain links TRBV4-2 with TRBJ1-4; tentatively, D is TRBD1 (6 bases). Germline V gene data show CDR1 as LGHNA and CDR2 as YNFKEQ. Between the trimmed V and J ends, which lost 1 base and 8 bases, there was a span of 8 bases. This CDR3 region has 13 residues. This CDR3 is CASSQVTGEKLFF. CDR3 nucleotide sequence: TGTGCCAGCAGCCAAGTGACAGGAGAAAAACTGTTTTTT.

This clonotype has a handful of counts. V usage is TRBV25-1 and J usage is TRBJ1-5; 9 positions match TRBD1. This CDR3 contains 14 residues. V lost 3 bases and J lost 7; bases outside the gene matches: 4. CDR1 MGHDK and CDR2 SYGVNS come from the germline V gene. The CDR3 loop is CASSDRDRVQPQHF. As DNA, the CDR3 is TGTGCCAGCAGTGACCGGGACAGGGTACAGCCCCAGCATTTT.

The gene calls are TRBV24-1 and TRBJ2-7, with 12 bases that match TRBD2. The CDR3 is made up of 15 amino acids. CDR1 is KGHDR, CDR2 SFDVKD, per germline. Trimming at V came to 4 bases and at J to 8 bases, leaving 8 bases not matched to a gene. CDR3 coding DNA: TGTGCCACCAGTGACACGACTAGCGGGAGAGGTAAGCAGTACTTC. Encoded protein: CATSDTTSGRGKQYF.

The rearrangement joins TRBV6-1 to TRBJ1-1; 7 positions match TRBD1. The germline gives CDR1 MNHNS, CDR2 SASEGT. CDR3 length: 16 residues. V shed 9 bases, J shed 1 base, and the junction held 14 bases outside the gene matches. The CDR3 spells CASRQTWGQSNTEAFF. CDR3 nucleotides: TGTGCCAGTAGACAAACGTGGGGACAGTCGAACACTGAAGCTTTCTTT.

This clonotype was recorded a few times. The gene calls are TRBV5-1 and TRBJ2-2; the match to TRBD2 covers 8 bases. The CDR3 is made up of 13 amino acids. Germline V gene lookup returns CDR1 SGHRS and CDR2 YFSETQ. Losses at the gene ends were 5 bases for V and 4 bases for J; bases not matched to a gene: 1. The CDR3 region has the DNA TGCGCCAGCAGGACTAGCGCCACCGGGGAGCTGTTTTTT. It codes for CASRTSATGELFF.

This rearrangement joins TRBV6-1 to TRBJ1-4; 10 bases are a match to TRBD1. This CDR3 region has 13 residues. The V gene end was trimmed by 8 bases and the J gene end by 13 bases; junction bases not matched to a gene: 10. Germline V gene lookup returns CDR1 MNHNS and CDR2 SASEGT. The CDR3 DNA reads TGTGCCAGCTCCGGGACAGGGGAGAGTCGACTGTTTTTT. Translating it yields CASSGTGESRLFF.

This clonotype was seen only a few times. The chain's CDR3 is CSVDSGEFSYEQYF. As DNA, the CDR3 is TGCAGCGTTGATTCGGGGGAGTTCTCCTACGAGCAGTACTTC. This chain uses TRBV29-1 with TRBJ2-7; possibly TRBD2 for D (6 bases). V was clipped by 3 bases and J by 0 bases, with 12 bases between them. Germline values: CDR1 SQVTM, CDR2 ANQGSEA. This CDR3 contains 14 residues.